One and the same sample provided the 7 T cell receptor beta chains below, sequenced in a study of blood T cells in healthy people across ages. Sample-barcoded 5' priming and a J-beta primer mix drove a second PCR of about 7 to 12 cycles. From the 5' RACE reads, TCRdb called clonotypes with MiXCR, one entry per CDR3 protein. Of just over 1 million distinct CDR3 sequences in the sample, 40% to 55% are singletons; the top ten hold approximately 20%. The sequencing input was blood. The receptors derive from a woman in her fifties or sixties in good health.

This rearrangement joins TRBV4-1 to TRBJ2-7, with a weak D call TRBD2 (5 bases). From germline, CDR1 is MGHRA and CDR2 YSYEKL. The length of the CDR3 is 13 residues. Trimming left V 3 bases short and J 7 bases short, with 13 bases between. CDR3 sequence (DNA): TGCGCCAGCAGCCAGAGGGCCTCGGGGGAGCAGTACTTC. Translated: CASSQRASGEQYF.

This clonotype was counted between two and nine times. V and J are TRBV28 and TRBJ2-4, with 7 bases fitting TRBD2. The tail of the sequence fits TRBJ2-7 better, so the J call may be wrong. CDR1 is MDHEN, CDR2 SYDVKM, per germline. This CDR3 is built from 15 residues. Here the CDR3 reads CASSFNGGGSYEQYF. For the CDR3, the DNA is TGTGCCAGCAGCTTCAATGGCGGGGGCTCCTACGAGCAGTACTTC.

The chain is built from TRBV29-1 and TRBJ2-3, with D maybe TRBD2 (5 bases). The CDR3 is 15 residues long. Per germline, CDR1 SQVTM and CDR2 ANQGSEA. Trimming removed 4 bases from V and 2 bases from J, with 16 bases in between. The CDR3 DNA is TGCAGCGTTGTGTGGGGAGACGATGACACAGATACGCAGTATTTT. Its translation is CSVVWGDDDTDTQYF.

This clonotype was counted only a few times. The chain combines TRBV12-3 or TRBV12-4 with TRBJ1-5; D possibly corresponds to TRBD1 (6 bases). V was clipped by 3 bases and J by 1 base, with 10 bases between them. CDR3 size: 15 residues. The DNA of the CDR3 is TGTGCCAGCAGTTTTGGCAGGGGAAGCAATCAGCCCCAGCATTTT. As protein: CASSFGRGSNQPQHF.

The gene calls are TRBV9 and TRBJ2-5; maybe TRBD1 (5 bases). With 7 bases removed from V and 5 bases from J, the gap between germline ends came to 9 bases. In germline, CDR1 is SGDLS, CDR2 YYNGEE. The CDR3 spans 11 residues. This chain's CDR3 is CASGARETQYF. Written as DNA, the CDR3 is TGTGCCAGCGGGGCGCGGGAGACCCAGTACTTC.

This clonotype was seen a few times. V usage is TRBV3-1 and J usage is TRBJ1-2; perhaps TRBD1 as D (6 bases). The CDR3 loop spans 14 amino acids. Germline values: CDR1 LGHDT, CDR2 YNNKEL (reference sequence). Trimming took off 0 bases at V and 8 bases at J, with 13 bases between the two ends. The CDR3 DNA is TGTGCCAGCAGCCAAGAAATACAGGGAAGAGGCTACACCTTC. Translating gives CASSQEIQGRGYTF.

The V call is TRBV24-1, the J call TRBJ2-1; D is perhaps TRBD2 (6 bases). The V gene's germline CDR1 is KGHDR and CDR2 SFDVKD. Trimming took 6 bases from V and 8 from J, leaving 19 bases between them. The CDR3 runs to 15 residues. CDR3 region: CATSLTPPWGDEQFF. In DNA, the CDR3 is TGTGCCACCAGTCTGACTCCCCCATGGGGGGATGAGCAGTTCTTC.